This TCR beta chain stems from a study of blood T cell repertoires in COVID-19. The CDR3 length is 13 residues. CDR1 is SQVTM, CDR2 ANQGSEA, per germline. V was clipped by 7 bases and J by 3 bases; unmatched bases: 8. Clones were read by immunoSEQ multiplex PCR, and TCRdb kept only the in-frame ones, dropping some. The data hold approximately 210,000 clones, with 81% observed a single time. The sequenced material came from PBMCs or T cells enriched from blood (not recorded which). This TCR was sampled from a woman in her forties or fifties with acute COVID-19. V usage is TRBV29-1 and J usage is TRBJ2-7, with TRBD2 matching over 8 bases. The CDR3 region is CSALIAGGYEQYF. CDR3 bases: TGCAGCGCCCTGATCGCGGGAGGCTACGAGCAGTACTTC.